Below, 20 T cell receptor beta chains from the same sample are listed, as sequenced in a study of shared clonotypes between healthy human individuals. Repertoires were generated with immunoSEQ multiplex PCR, while TCRdb's copy carries only in-frame clones and drops some. The sample lists about 2.4 million clones; roughly 93% were seen once. The specimen was naive CD4+ T cells from PBMCs. Described subset: CD45RA+ positively selected. The receptor set was obtained from a man aged 18-30 years in good health. Some clones in this sample may be carry-over from other donors' samples.

Worth noting for this clone: Other DNA sequences in this sample translate to the same CDR3. The rearrangement uses TRBV18 and TRBJ1-4, with a tentative D call TRBD1 (5 bases). Trimming pared 3 bases from V and 0 bases from J, leaving 5 bases between. This CDR3 is 14 amino acids long. Germline CDR1 KGHSH, CDR2 LQKENI. As DNA, the CDR3 is TGTGCCAGCTCACCCAGGGCAACTAATGAAAAACTGTTTTTT. It specifies CASSPRATNEKLFF. The complete variable domain, with remaining parts taken from reference TRBV18 and TRBJ1-4, reads NAGVMQNPRHLVRRRGQEARLRCSPMKGHSHVYWYRQLPEEGLKFMVYLQKENIIDESGMPKERFSAEFPKEGPSILRIQQVVRGDSAAYFCASSPRATNEKLFFGSGTQLSVL.

The chain employs TRBV7-3 and TRBJ2-1; D possibly corresponds to TRBD2 (6 bases). Between the trimmed V and J ends, which lost 0 bases and 9 bases, there was a span of 15 bases. The CDR3 contains 15 residues. Germline CDR1 SGHTA, CDR2 FQGTGA. The CDR3 nucleotides read TGTGCCAGCAGCTTAACGGTTATCGGGAGCTCTGAGCAGTTCTTC. Translation: CASSLTVIGSSEQFF.

V usage is TRBV6-7 and J usage is TRBJ2-1; D is perhaps TRBD2 (6 bases). TRBV6-7 is an ORF for which the function is uncertain. The CDR3 has 17 amino acids. Trimming left V 2 bases short and J 8 bases short, with 22 bases between. CDR3 bases: TGTGCCAGCAGTTACAAGCGCAGGGCAGGAGGGTTCGATGAGCAGTTCTTC. Its protein product is CASSYKRRAGGFDEQFF.

The rearrangement joins TRBV15 to TRBJ2-5; maybe TRBD2 (5 bases). The CDR3 is 16 residues long. V was pared by 0 bases and J by 1 base, with 12 bases between. Germline V gives CDR1 LNHNV, CDR2 YYDKDF (reference sequence). This CDR3 reads CATSRDSWGVQETQYF. CDR3 DNA: TGTGCCACCAGCAGAGATTCGTGGGGAGTCCAAGAGACCCAGTACTTC.

The rearrangement links TRBV6-5 to TRBJ1-1, with D maybe TRBD1 (6 bases). The CDR3 extends over 13 amino acids. V shed 9 bases and J shed 4 bases, with 15 bases lying between them. The germline V gene has CDR1 MNHEY and CDR2 SVGAGI. The CDR3 spells CASTGRFLTEAFF. The CDR3 DNA is TGTGCCAGTACAGGGCGCTTCCTCACTGAAGCTTTCTTT.

V gene TRBV18 combines with J gene TRBJ2-7, with D perhaps TRBD2 (5 bases). CDR3 length: 13 amino acids. The germline CDR1 and CDR2 sequences are KGHSH and LQKENI. V dropped 4 bases and J dropped 3 bases, with 10 bases sitting between them. CDR3 DNA: TGTGCCAGCTCACTTGGCGCGGGCTACGAGCAGTACTTC. Amino acids: CASSLGAGYEQYF.

Remarks on this clone: Other nucleotide sequences in the sample specify the same CDR3. The chain links TRBV28 to TRBJ1-1; the match to TRBD1 covers 8 bases. The V and J ends lost 5 bases and 5 bases, in that order; junction bases with no gene match: 4. CDR1 and CDR2 (germline): MDHEN, SYDVKM. The CDR3 length is 13 residues. CDR3 region: CASSGQGRTEAFF. The DNA of the CDR3 is TGTGCCAGCAGTGGACAGGGAAGGACTGAAGCTTTCTTT. The full variable domain, in which reference TRBV28 and TRBJ1-1 provide the parts outside the CDR3, is DVKVTQSSRYLVKRTGEKVFLECVQDMDHENMFWYRQDPGLGLRLIYFSYDVKMKEKGDIPEGYSVSREKKERFSLILESASTNQTSMYLCASSGQGRTEAFFGQGTRLTVV.

Only one count was recorded for this clone. The chain combines TRBV7-8 with TRBJ2-7; TRBD1 agrees at 9 bases. V lost 5 bases, J lost 3 bases, and 8 bases stayed unmatched. CDR1 is SGHVS and CDR2 is FQNEAQ in the germline V gene. The CDR3 has 15 amino acids. CDR3 loop: CASSGQTGGFYEQYF. The CDR3 DNA reads as TGTGCCAGCAGCGGCCAGACAGGGGGATTCTACGAGCAGTACTTC.

The chain carries TRBV29-1 and TRBJ2-5; 9 bases are a match to TRBD2. The CDR3 has 15 amino acids. In germline, CDR1 is SQVTM, CDR2 ANQGSEA. The V segment lost 6 bases and the J segment 1 base; nucleotides outside the gene matches: 9. The CDR3: CSVKASGRLQETQYF. The CDR3 bases are TGCAGCGTGAAAGCCAGCGGGAGGCTCCAAGAGACCCAGTACTTC.

This clone was counted once. This chain links TRBV16 with TRBJ2-7, with unresolved D. The CDR3 consists of 14 residues. The germline V gene encodes CDR1 KGHSY and CDR2 FQNENV. Deletions cut 0 bases from V and 1 base from J, with 7 bases between. The CDR3 here is CASSQSLRSYEQYF. The CDR3 DNA sequence: TGTGCCAGCAGCCAATCCCTGCGTTCCTACGAGCAGTACTTC.

The V and J genes are TRBV27 and TRBJ1-5; no definite D call. Germline values: CDR1 MNHEY, CDR2 SMNVEV (reference sequence). This CDR3 has 14 residues. Deletions cut 4 bases from V and 4 bases from J, with 11 bases between. The CDR3 region is CASSSQNNNQPQHF. Here the CDR3 DNA reads TGTGCCAGCAGTTCACAGAACAATAATCAGCCCCAGCATTTT.

Concerning this clone: The junction shows a germline mismatch at one end, possibly a read error. J is TRBJ1-1 and V is TRBV6-1; D remains unclear. The CDR3 contains 10 residues. Germline assignment: CDR1 MNHNS and CDR2 SASEGT. The CDR3 bases are TGTGCCAGCAGTGAAGCGACGGTAATCTTT. Protein sequence: CASSEATVIF.

V gene TRBV6-5 combines with J gene TRBJ2-2; no clear D gene. The CDR3 covers 14 residues. V lost 7 bases and J lost 1, with 10 bases in between. Germline V lookup: CDR1 MNHEY, CDR2 SVGAGI. CDR3 residues: CASTIEENTGELFF. The CDR3 region has the DNA TGTGCCAGCACGATTGAGGAGAACACCGGGGAGCTGTTTTTT.

This clone was picked up one time. At the DNA level, this CDR3 is encoded by other sequences in the same sample as well. The chain couples TRBV28 to TRBJ1-2; D is possibly TRBD1 (6 bases). Trimming took 1 base from V and 5 from J, leaving 11 bases between them. The CDR3 length is 14 residues. Germline V CDR1 and CDR2: MDHEN, SYDVKM. CDR3 residues: CASSLFRGGYGYTF. The CDR3 region has the DNA TGTGCCAGCAGTTTATTCAGGGGTGGGTATGGCTACACCTTC.

The chain links TRBV6-6 to TRBJ2-7; D is uncertain. Germline assignment: CDR1 MNHNY and CDR2 SVGAGI (reference sequence). The ends were cut back, 0 bases at V and 0 bases at J, with 6 bases in the middle. This CDR3 has 14 amino acids. The CDR3 bases are TGTGCCAGCAGTTACTCACATAGCTCCTACGAGCAGTACTTC. This gives the protein CASSYSHSSYEQYF.

This chain links TRBV19 with TRBJ1-4; D remains unclear. CDR1 and CDR2 from the germline V gene are LNHDA and SQIVND (reference sequence). The CDR3 is made up of 14 amino acids. Trimming shortened V by 5 bases and J by 6 bases, and 13 bases separated the two germline ends. The CDR3 region is CASSVRGMDEKLFF. The CDR3 region has the DNA TGTGCCAGTAGTGTCCGAGGGATGGATGAAAAACTGTTTTTT.

A remark on this clone: Other nucleotide sequences from this sample produce the same CDR3. V gene TRBV2 combines with J gene TRBJ2-5; 7 positions match TRBD1. There are 12 residues in the CDR3. Germline trimming cut 6 bases from V and 5 bases from J; bases unmatched to any gene: 3. The germline CDR1 and CDR2 sequences are SNHLY and FYNNEI. The CDR3 DNA sequence: TGTGCCAGCAGCAGGACAGGCGAGACCCAGTACTTC. This codes for CASSRTGETQYF.

The chain couples TRBV7-2 to TRBJ2-4; D ambiguous. The CDR3 covers 15 residues. Looked up from germline, CDR1 is SGHTA and CDR2 is FQGNSA. Between the trimmed V and J ends, which lost 5 bases and 4 bases, there was a span of 15 bases. The CDR3, as DNA: TGTGCCAGCAGCCCAGAGATGAACCGGAAAAACATTCAGTACTTC. Residues: CASSPEMNRKNIQYF.

This chain joins TRBV9 and TRBJ1-5; 11 nucleotides line up with TRBD1. The CDR3 extends over 15 amino acids. Germline V gives CDR1 SGDLS, CDR2 YYNGEE. J was trimmed by 8 bases and V by 0 bases; bases with no gene match: 4. In DNA, the CDR3 is TGTGCCAGCAGCGTAGGGACAGGGGGCAGTGAGCCCCAGCATTTT. Encoded protein: CASSVGTGGSEPQHF.

A single count supports this clone. The chain recombines TRBV2 with TRBJ2-2; D is unresolved. Between the trimmed V and J ends, which lost 7 bases and 1 base, there was a span of 13 bases. Germline CDR1 SNHLY, CDR2 FYNNEI. The CDR3 covers 15 residues. The CDR3 DNA is TGTGCCAGCAACACTCAATTCCGGAACACCGGGGAGCTGTTTTTT. It yields the protein CASNTQFRNTGELFF. Looking up the rest from reference TRBV2 and TRBJ2-2 gives the full variable domain: EPEVTQTPSHQVTQMGQEVILRCVPISNHLYFYWYRQILGQKVEFLVSFYNNEISEKSEIFDDQFSVERPDGSNFTLKIRSTKLEDSAMYFCASNTQFRNTGELFFGEGSRLTVL.